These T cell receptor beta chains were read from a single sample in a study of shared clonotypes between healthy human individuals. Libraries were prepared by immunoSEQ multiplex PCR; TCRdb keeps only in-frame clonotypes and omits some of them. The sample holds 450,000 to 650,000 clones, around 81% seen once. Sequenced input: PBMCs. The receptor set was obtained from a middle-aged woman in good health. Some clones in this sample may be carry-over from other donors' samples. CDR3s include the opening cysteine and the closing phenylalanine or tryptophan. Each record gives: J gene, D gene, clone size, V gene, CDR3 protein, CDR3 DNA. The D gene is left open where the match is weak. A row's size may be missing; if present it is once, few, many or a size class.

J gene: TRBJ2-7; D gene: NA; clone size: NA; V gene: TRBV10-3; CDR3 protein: CAISALGGADYEQYF; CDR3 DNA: TGTGCCATCAGCGCCCTTGGTGGTGCAGACTACGAGCAGTACTTC
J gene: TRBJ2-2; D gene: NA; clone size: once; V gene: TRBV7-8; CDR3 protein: CASSLFAMAGELFF; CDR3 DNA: TGTGCCAGCAGCTTATTCGCGATGGCCGGGGAGCTGTTTTTT
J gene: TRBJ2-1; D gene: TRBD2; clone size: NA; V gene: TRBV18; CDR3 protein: CASSTSGLAGVGEQFF; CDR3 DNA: TGTGCCAGCTCAACTTCAGGGCTAGCGGGAGTGGGTGAGCAGTTCTTC
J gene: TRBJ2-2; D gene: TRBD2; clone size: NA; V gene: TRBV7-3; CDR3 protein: CASSHPGREGSTGELFF; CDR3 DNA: TGTGCCAGCAGCCACCCCGGGCGGGAGGGCAGCACCGGGGAGCTGTTTTTT
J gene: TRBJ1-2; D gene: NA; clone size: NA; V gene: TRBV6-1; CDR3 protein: CASIQRGTRLHGYTF; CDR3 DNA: TGTGCCAGCATCCAAAGAGGGACAAGACTACATGGCTACACCTTC
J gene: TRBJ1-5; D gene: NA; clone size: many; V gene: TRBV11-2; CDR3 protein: CASSLDKEGGQPQHF; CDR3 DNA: TGTGCCAGCAGCTTAGATAAGGAAGGGGGACAGCCCCAGCATTTT
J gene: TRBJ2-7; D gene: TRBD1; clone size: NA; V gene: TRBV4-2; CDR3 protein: CASSQHGTGSQAEQYF; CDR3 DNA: TGTGCCAGCAGCCAACATGGGACAGGCAGCCAAGCCGAGCAGTACTTC
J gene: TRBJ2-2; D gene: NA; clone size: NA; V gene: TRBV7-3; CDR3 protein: CASSFVGSMSGELFF; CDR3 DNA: TGTGCCAGCAGCTTTGTCGGGAGTATGTCCGGGGAGCTGTTTTTT
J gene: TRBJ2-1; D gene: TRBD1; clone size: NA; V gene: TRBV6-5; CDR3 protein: CASSRQGSYNEQFF; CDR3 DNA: TGTGCCAGCAGCCGACAGGGGTCCTACAATGAGCAGTTCTTC
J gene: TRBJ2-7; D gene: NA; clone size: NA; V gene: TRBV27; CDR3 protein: CASRGSGSWFLGYEQYF; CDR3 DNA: TGTGCCAGCAGAGGATCAGGCTCTTGGTTTTTAGGCTACGAGCAGTACTTT
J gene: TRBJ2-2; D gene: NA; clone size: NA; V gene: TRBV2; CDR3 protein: CASSGFQPGELFF; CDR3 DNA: TGTGCCAGCAGTGGTTTCCAACCCGGGGAGCTGTTTTTT
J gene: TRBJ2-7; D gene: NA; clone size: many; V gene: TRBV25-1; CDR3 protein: CASEETGGSYEQYF; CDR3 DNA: TGTGCCAGTGAAGAGACCGGAGGTTCCTACGAGCAGTACTTC
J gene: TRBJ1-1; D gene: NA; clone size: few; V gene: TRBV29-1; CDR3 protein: CSVGWHTEAFF; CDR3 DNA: TGCAGCGTCGGATGGCACACTGAAGCTTTCTTT
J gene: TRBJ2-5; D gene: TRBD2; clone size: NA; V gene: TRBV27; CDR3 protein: CASSQYPGLVGETQYF; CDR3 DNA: TGTGCCAGCAGCCAATACCCCGGACTAGTTGGGGAGACCCAGTACTTC
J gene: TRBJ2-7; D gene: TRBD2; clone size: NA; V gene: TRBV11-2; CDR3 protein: CASSLRGSKSYEQYF; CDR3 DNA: TGTGCCAGCAGCTTACGCGGGAGCAAATCCTACGAGCAGTACTTC
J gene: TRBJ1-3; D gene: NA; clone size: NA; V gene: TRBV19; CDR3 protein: CASSIRTSSGNTIYF; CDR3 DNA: TGTGCCAGTAGTATTCGGACATCTTCTGGAAACACCATATATTTT
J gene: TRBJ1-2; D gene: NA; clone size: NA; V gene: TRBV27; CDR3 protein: CASSPAGGYTF; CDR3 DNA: TGTGCCAGCAGCCCTGCTGGTGGCTACACCTTC
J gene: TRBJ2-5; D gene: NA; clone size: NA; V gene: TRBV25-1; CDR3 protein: CASSEWGYESQYF; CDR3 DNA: TGTGCCAGCAGTGAATGGGGGTACGAGTCCCAGTACTTC
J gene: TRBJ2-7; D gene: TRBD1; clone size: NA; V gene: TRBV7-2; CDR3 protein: CASSLGGQADEQYF; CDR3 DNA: TGTGCCAGCAGCTTAGGCGGACAGGCGGACGAGCAGTACTTC